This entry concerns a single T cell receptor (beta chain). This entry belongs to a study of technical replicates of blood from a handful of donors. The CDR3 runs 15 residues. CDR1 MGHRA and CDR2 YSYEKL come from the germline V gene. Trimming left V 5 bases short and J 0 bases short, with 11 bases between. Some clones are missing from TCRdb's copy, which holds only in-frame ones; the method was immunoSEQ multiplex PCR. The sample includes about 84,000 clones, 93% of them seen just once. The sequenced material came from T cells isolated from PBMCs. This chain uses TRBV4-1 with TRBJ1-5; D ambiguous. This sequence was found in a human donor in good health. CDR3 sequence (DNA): TGCGCCAGCAGCTCGCGGCGGGTTAGCAATCAGCCCCAGCATTTT. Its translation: CASSSRRVSNQPQHF.